A selection of T cell receptor beta chains follows, all from one sample in a study of cytomegalovirus exposure and HLA in healthy donors. Using immunoSEQ multiplex PCR, the repertoire was profiled, and TCRdb retains in-frame clones only, with some absent. Among some 100,000 clones listed, 79% were seen once. Sequencing input: PBMCs. The origin of the receptors is a female donor in good health and CMV-seropositive. CDR3s include the opening cysteine and the closing phenylalanine or tryptophan. A D gene is named only where the DNA matches it firmly. A clone size is listed for some rows: how often the clone was seen (once, few, many), or a class if it is expanded.

abundance: .
d_gene: TRBD2
v_gene: TRBV19
len: 16
j_gene: TRBJ2-1
CDR3nt: TGTGCCACCAAACTAGCGGGAGGCGGCGCCTACAATGAGCAGTTCTTC
CDR3aa: CATKLAGGGAYNEQFF

abundance: .
d_gene: .
v_gene: TRBV6-1
len: 14
j_gene: TRBJ2-7
CDR3nt: TGTGCCAGCAGTGAAGTCGGGATGGGGAGCGAGCAGTACTTC
CDR3aa: CASSEVGMGSEQYF

abundance: .
d_gene: TRBD1
v_gene: TRBV7-9
len: 16
j_gene: TRBJ2-3
CDR3nt: TGTTCCAGCAGCCCCTACGGGACAGGGGGGACAGATACGCAGTATTTT
CDR3aa: CSSSPYGTGGTDTQYF

abundance: few
d_gene: TRBD1
v_gene: TRBV19
len: 15
j_gene: TRBJ1-1
CDR3nt: TGTGCCAGTGTCCCGGGACAGGGTTGGGTCACTGAAGCTTTCTTT
CDR3aa: CASVPGQGWVTEAFF

abundance: .
d_gene: TRBD2
v_gene: TRBV18
len: 16
j_gene: TRBJ2-3
CDR3nt: TGTGCCAGCTCACCAAAGCGGGGGGTAGGCACAGATACGCAGTATTTT
CDR3aa: CASSPKRGVGTDTQYF

abundance: .
d_gene: .
v_gene: TRBV6-1
len: 15
j_gene: TRBJ2-6
CDR3nt: TGTGCCAGCACCGAGGGCGGCTCTGGGGCCAACGTCCTGACTTTC
CDR3aa: CASTEGGSGANVLTF

abundance: .
d_gene: TRBD2
v_gene: TRBV19
len: 15
j_gene: TRBJ2-1
CDR3nt: TGTGCCAGTAGCGGACTAGCGGGGGACTACAATGAGCAGTTCTTC
CDR3aa: CASSGLAGDYNEQFF

abundance: .
d_gene: .
v_gene: TRBV2
len: 12
j_gene: TRBJ2-4
CDR3nt: TGTGCCTCACAGCCCCCCCCGGACATTCAGTACTTC
CDR3aa: CASQPPPDIQYF

abundance: .
d_gene: TRBD1
v_gene: TRBV5-4
len: 19
j_gene: TRBJ2-6
CDR3nt: TGTGCCAGCAGCGGTACAGGGGGCATCCTTACCTCTGGGGCCAACGTCCTGACTTTC
CDR3aa: CASSGTGGILTSGANVLTF

abundance: once
d_gene: TRBD2
v_gene: TRBV18
len: 18
j_gene: TRBJ2-2
CDR3nt: TGTGCCAGCTCACCAAGGACTAGCGGGGGGGCGAGCACCGGGGAGCTGTTTTTT
CDR3aa: CASSPRTSGGASTGELFF

abundance: .
d_gene: .
v_gene: TRBV7-9
len: 15
j_gene: TRBJ2-7
CDR3nt: TGTGCCAGCAGCTTAGGGGGACTTGGAGGATACGAGCAGTACTTC
CDR3aa: CASSLGGLGGYEQYF

abundance: .
d_gene: TRBD1
v_gene: TRBV9
len: 16
j_gene: TRBJ1-2
CDR3nt: TGTGCCAGCAGCGTAGCTACAACAGGGGGCGACTATGGCTACACCTTC
CDR3aa: CASSVATTGGDYGYTF

abundance: .
d_gene: TRBD2
v_gene: TRBV9
len: 15
j_gene: TRBJ2-5
CDR3nt: TGTGCCAGCAGCGTTGAAGGGCGGGGGGTTGAGACCCAGTACTTC
CDR3aa: CASSVEGRGVETQYF

abundance: .
d_gene: .
v_gene: TRBV4-2
len: 12
j_gene: TRBJ1-2
CDR3nt: TGTGCCAGCAGCTACCCGGACTATGGCTACACCTTC
CDR3aa: CASSYPDYGYTF

abundance: .
d_gene: TRBD2
v_gene: TRBV27
len: 16
j_gene: TRBJ2-1
CDR3nt: TGTGCCAGCAGTCCTGTGGGAGGGAGCTCCTACAATGAGCAGTTCTTC
CDR3aa: CASSPVGGSSYNEQFF

abundance: .
d_gene: .
v_gene: TRBV15
len: 12
j_gene: TRBJ1-2
CDR3nt: TGTGCCACCAGCAGAGATAGCTATGGCTACACCTTC
CDR3aa: CATSRDSYGYTF

abundance: .
d_gene: TRBD2
v_gene: TRBV4-3
len: 16
j_gene: TRBJ2-1
CDR3nt: TGCGCCAGCAGCCAAGATCTGGGACTAGCCCGTAGTGAGCAGTTCTTC
CDR3aa: CASSQDLGLARSEQFF